The 22 T cell receptor beta chains below come from one sample, sequenced in a study of T cells in Graves' hyperthyroidism and ophthalmopathy (dated by TCRdb to about 2019). Libraries came from multiplex PCR. The instrument was an Illumina HiSeq 2000. The TCR beta CDR3 regions were amplified from the RNA transcripts. The TCR CDR3 was subjected to a first round of RT-PCR using the HTBI primer set and the Qiagen OneStep RT-PCR kit. The public reads were quality trimmed at Q25 with fastp and then assembled into clones with MiXCR by TCRdb, keeping productive beta chains. When rows share a CDR3 protein, they turn into one entry using the most common DNA and genes. In all, the sample holds a few hundred thousand distinct CDR3 sequences, and over 13% of those were seen once. The top ten hold around a sixth of the sample. Material: blood. The receptor set was obtained from a woman in her late teens or twenties with Graves' hyperthyroidism.

In its sample, this clonotype was seen a few times. The chain links TRBV30 to TRBJ1-4; D gene unclear. Germline-derived CDR1 and CDR2 are GTSNPN and SVGIG (reference sequence). The CDR3 covers 14 residues. Trimming left V 4 bases short and J 4 bases short, with 13 bases between. CDR3 DNA: TGTGCCTGGACGGGTGGTTGGAGTAATGAAAAACTGTTTTTT. Amino acid sequence: CAWTGGWSNEKLFF.

This clonotype has ten or more counts. The gene calls are TRBV11-2 and TRBJ2-1; 10 nucleotides match TRBD2. The CDR3 runs to 16 residues. The germline V gene encodes CDR1 SGHAT and CDR2 FQNNGV. Trimming took 0 bases from V and 4 from J; bases not matched to a gene: 3. As DNA, the CDR3 is TGTGCCAGCAGCTTAGAAGGACTAGCGGATTACAATGAGCAGTTCTTC. Its protein is CASSLEGLADYNEQFF.

CDR3: CASSPEEVPNEKLFF. CDR3 coding DNA: TGCGCCAGCAGCCCGGAAGAGGTCCCTAATGAAAAACTGTTTTTT. V usage is TRBV4-1 and J usage is TRBJ1-4; no reliable D call. V shed 4 bases and J shed 3 bases, with 12 bases lying between them. This CDR3 is 15 amino acids long. Germline assignment: CDR1 MGHRA and CDR2 YSYEKL.

This clonotype was observed at least ten times. The chain recombines TRBV12-5 with TRBJ1-1, with 7 nucleotides matching TRBD1. The germline gives CDR1 LGHNT, CDR2 FRNRAP. This CDR3 has 18 residues. V lost 0 bases to trimming and J lost 5 bases; unmatched junction nucleotides: 15. The CDR3 reads CASGLVLWTGLERTEAFF. Written as DNA, the CDR3 is TGTGCTAGTGGTTTGGTACTATGGACAGGCTTAGAACGTACTGAAGCTTTCTTT.

The sample holds many counts of this clonotype. J is TRBJ2-6 and V is TRBV29-1; TRBD1 is a possible D gene (5 bases). From germline, CDR1 is SQVTM and CDR2 ANQGSEA. V was clipped by 4 bases and J by 2 bases, with 9 bases between them. CDR3 length: 14 residues. DNA of the CDR3: TGCAGCGTTGCCCAGGGTACTGGGGCCAACGTCCTGACTTTC. As protein: CSVAQGTGANVLTF.

The sample holds many counts of this clonotype. The J gene is TRBJ1-2, the V gene TRBV3-1; D uncertain. Trimming removed 1 base at V and 9 bases at J, with 9 bases between. CDR1 is LGHDT, CDR2 YNNKEL, per germline (reference sequence). The CDR3 runs 12 residues. In nucleotides, the CDR3 is TGTGCCAGCAGCCAAGGGATGGGGAGCTACACCTTC. Translation: CASSQGMGSYTF.

This clonotype appeared many times. The chain combines TRBV20-1 with TRBJ2-1; 9 bases map to TRBD2. V shed 6 bases and J 5 bases; nucleotides not matched to a gene: 5. CDR1 is DFQATT, CDR2 SNEGSKA, per germline (reference sequence). The CDR3 length is 13 residues. The CDR3 region is CSAPGLADNEQFF. As DNA, the CDR3 is TGCAGTGCACCGGGACTAGCAGACAATGAGCAGTTCTTC.

This clonotype was seen only a few times. This sequence joins TRBV29-1 and TRBJ2-3; 8 nucleotides align to TRBD1. Trimming removed 5 bases from V and 5 bases from J; junction bases left unmatched: 15. Germline V CDR1 and CDR2: SQVTM, ANQGSEA. This CDR3 region has 16 residues. The CDR3 is CSVTPDRGSGVDTQYF. The CDR3 region has the DNA TGCAGCGTTACTCCCGACAGGGGCAGTGGAGTAGATACGCAGTATTTT.

Many counts were recorded for this clonotype. The rearrangement joins TRBV20-1 to TRBJ1-4; D is possibly TRBD1 (5 bases). CDR1 is DFQATT and CDR2 is SNEGSKA in the germline V gene (reference sequence). CDR3 size: 14 residues. Trimming pared 4 bases from V and 0 bases from J, leaving 9 bases between. CDR3 sequence: CSAKSGTTNEKLFF. The CDR3 DNA is TGCAGTGCTAAATCAGGGACAACTAATGAAAAACTGTTTTTT.

This clonotype was picked up a small number of times. This sequence joins TRBV7-9 and TRBJ2-7; D is ambiguous. The CDR3 runs 13 residues. V was shortened by 5 bases and J by 4 bases, with 12 bases between the two germline ends. Germline CDR1 reads SEHNR; CDR2 reads FQNEAQ (reference sequence). The CDR3 region has the DNA TGTGCCAGCAGCCCTCCTGTTGGGTACGAGCAGTACTTC. It yields the protein CASSPPVGYEQYF.

The genes are TRBV6-2 or TRBV6-3 and TRBJ2-1; TRBD2 is a possible D gene (5 bases). The CDR3 is 15 amino acids. Germline assignment: CDR1 MNHEY and CDR2 SVGEGT. The ends were cut back, 2 bases at V and 9 bases at J, with 17 bases in the middle. CDR3 sequence: CASSYDREGVGEQFF. CDR3 bases: TGTGCCAGCAGTTACGACCGCGAGGGAGTTGGTGAGCAGTTCTTC.

The rearrangement uses TRBV25-1 and TRBJ2-5, with 7 bases identical to TRBD1. Losses at the gene ends were 4 bases for V and 1 base for J; bases not matched to a gene: 6. CDR1 and CDR2 from the germline V gene are MGHDK and SYGVNS. The CDR3 sequence is 15 residues long. The CDR3 protein is CASSGLGQPQETQYF. The CDR3 DNA is TGTGCCAGCAGTGGATTGGGACAGCCCCAAGAGACCCAGTACTTC.

The V and J genes are TRBV7-9 and TRBJ2-2; D unresolved. CDR3 length equals 13 residues. In germline, CDR1 is SEHNR, CDR2 FQNEAQ (reference sequence). The V gene lost 0 bases and the J gene lost 5 bases, with 4 bases spanning the gap. The CDR3 nucleotides are TGTGCCAGCAGCTTAGCGGCTACCGGGGAGCTGTTTTTT. Protein: CASSLAATGELFF.

This clonotype came up a few times. The chain links TRBV30 to TRBJ2-2, with D perhaps TRBD2 (6 bases). CDR3 length: 14 residues. V lost 4 bases to trimming and J lost 7 bases, with 16 bases between them. Germline V gene sequence: CDR1 GTSNPN, CDR2 SVGIG (reference sequence). The CDR3 sequence is CAWTPGGFNGELFF. CDR3 coding DNA: TGTGCCTGGACCCCAGGAGGGTTTAACGGGGAGCTGTTTTTT.

A note on this clonotype: Likely a read error: the CDR3 ends without its conserved phenylalanine or tryptophan. This chain links TRBV20-1 with TRBJ1-2; D call uncertain. The CDR3 has 11 amino acids. The V end lost 7 bases, the J end lost 3 bases, and 9 bases lay between the germline ends. The germline gives CDR1 DFQATT, CDR2 SNEGSKA (reference sequence). In nucleotides, the CDR3 is TGCAGTGGAACCGGCGACTATGGCTACACCCTC. Residues: CSGTGDYGYTL.

This clonotype was seen at least ten times. The chain links TRBV12-5 to TRBJ1-2; 12 positions agree with TRBD1. The length of the CDR3 is 17 residues. Trimming took 5 bases from V and 2 from J; bases not matched to a gene: 9. Germline V gives CDR1 LGHNT, CDR2 FRNRAP. The CDR3 DNA reads as TGTGCTAGTGGTAACCCGGGACAGGGGGCGAAAAACTATGGCTACACCTTC. Protein: CASGNPGQGAKNYGYTF.

This clonotype was counted only a few times. This chain links TRBV6-2 or TRBV6-3 with TRBJ1-1; 12 bases map to TRBD1. Germline assignment: CDR1 MNHEY and CDR2 SVGEGT. The CDR3 spans 16 residues. V dropped 4 bases and J dropped 3; count of bases not matched to a gene: 6. The CDR3 loop is CASSSPGQGADTEAFF. CDR3 bases: TGTGCCAGCAGTTCCCCGGGACAGGGGGCGGACACTGAAGCTTTCTTT.

This clonotype occurred many times. The chain recombines TRBV27 with TRBJ2-3, with TRBD2 as a possible D gene (5 bases). Germline CDR1 reads MNHEY; CDR2 reads SMNVEV (reference sequence). V was cut by 5 bases and J by 8 bases, with 17 bases left in between. The CDR3 contains 14 residues. The CDR3 nucleotides read TGTGCCAGCAGTCAAGCAGACCTTCGGGGTACGCAGTATTTT. Its translation is CASSQADLRGTQYF.

This clonotype was observed once. The chain employs TRBV19 and TRBJ2-3, with TRBD2 matching 9 bases. CDR3 length: 15 residues. Per germline, CDR1 LNHDA and CDR2 SQIVND (reference sequence). Losses at the gene ends were 9 bases for V and 0 bases for J; bases not matched to a gene: 7. The CDR3 DNA reads as TGTGCCAGGGATCAGACTAGCGGAAGCACAGATACGCAGTATTTT. Translation gives CARDQTSGSTDTQYF.

Only a few counts were recorded for this clonotype. The CDR3 region is CASSVDSPGASYNEQFF. CDR3 nucleotide sequence: TGTGCCAGCAGCGTAGACTCCCCGGGAGCGTCCTACAATGAGCAGTTCTTC. The chain couples TRBV9 to TRBJ2-1, with D perhaps TRBD2 (6 bases). Per the germline V gene, CDR1 is SGDLS and CDR2 is YYNGEE. V lost 0 bases to trimming and J lost 1 base, with 14 bases between them. This CDR3 has 17 amino acids.

This clonotype was seen at least ten times. The chain uses TRBV5-1 and TRBJ1-2; a weak D match, TRBD1 (5 bases). This CDR3 region has 13 residues. V gave up 2 bases and J gave up 8 bases, with 13 bases separating them. Looked up from germline, CDR1 is SGHRS and CDR2 is YFSETQ. The CDR3 nucleotides are TGCGCCAGCAGCTTTCCAGGGCAGAGGGGCTACACCTTC. This encodes CASSFPGQRGYTF.

This clonotype was counted many times. This chain joins TRBV11-3 and TRBJ1-5; D not certain. Trimming stripped 3 bases from V and 5 bases from J, with 8 bases between. The CDR3 has 13 amino acids. CDR1 and CDR2 from the germline V gene are SGHNT and YENEEA. The CDR3, as DNA: TGTGCCAGCAGCTTTGGCCCCGATCAGCCCCAGCATTTT. It encodes CASSFGPDQPQHF.